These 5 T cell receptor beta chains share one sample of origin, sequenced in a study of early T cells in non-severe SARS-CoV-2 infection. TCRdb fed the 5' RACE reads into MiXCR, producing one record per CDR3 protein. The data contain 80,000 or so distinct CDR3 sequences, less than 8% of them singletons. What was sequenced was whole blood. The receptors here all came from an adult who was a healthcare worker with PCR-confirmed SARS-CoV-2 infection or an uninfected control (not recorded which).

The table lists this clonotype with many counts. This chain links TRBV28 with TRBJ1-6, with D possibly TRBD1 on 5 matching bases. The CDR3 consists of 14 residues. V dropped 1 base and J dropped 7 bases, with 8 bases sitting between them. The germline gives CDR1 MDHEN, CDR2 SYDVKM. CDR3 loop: CASSLSGRNSPLHF. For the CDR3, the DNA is TGTGCCAGCAGTTTATCAGGGCGGAATTCACCCCTCCACTTT.

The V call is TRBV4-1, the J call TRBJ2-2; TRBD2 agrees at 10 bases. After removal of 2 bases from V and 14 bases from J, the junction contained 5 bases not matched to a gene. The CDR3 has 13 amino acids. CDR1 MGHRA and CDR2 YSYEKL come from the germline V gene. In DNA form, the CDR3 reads TGCGCCAGCAGCCAAAAACTAGCGGGATTTCTGTTTTTT. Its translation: CASSQKLAGFLFF.

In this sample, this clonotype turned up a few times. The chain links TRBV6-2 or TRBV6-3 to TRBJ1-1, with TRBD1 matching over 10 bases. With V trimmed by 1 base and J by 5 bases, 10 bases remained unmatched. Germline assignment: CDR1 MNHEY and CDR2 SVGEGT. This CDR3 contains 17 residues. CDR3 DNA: TGTGCCAGCAGTTACTACACCCGACAGGGGGCGGGTACTGAAGCTTTCTTT. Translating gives CASSYYTRQGAGTEAFF.

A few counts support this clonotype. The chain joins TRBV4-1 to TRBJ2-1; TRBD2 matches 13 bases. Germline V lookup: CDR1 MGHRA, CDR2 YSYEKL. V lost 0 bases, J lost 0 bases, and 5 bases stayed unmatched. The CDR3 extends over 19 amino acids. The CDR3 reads CASSQDTSGRATSYNEQFF. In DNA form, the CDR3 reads TGCGCCAGCAGCCAAGATACTAGCGGGAGGGCGACCTCCTACAATGAGCAGTTCTTC.

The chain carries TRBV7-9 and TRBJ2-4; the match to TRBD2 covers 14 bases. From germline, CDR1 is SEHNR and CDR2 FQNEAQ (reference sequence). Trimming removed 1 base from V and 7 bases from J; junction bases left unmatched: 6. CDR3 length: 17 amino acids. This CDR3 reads CASSLGGTSGSENIQYF. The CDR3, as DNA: TGTGCCAGCAGCTTAGGCGGGACTAGCGGGAGCGAGAACATTCAGTACTTC.